This T cell receptor (beta chain) stems from a study of blood T cell repertoires in COVID-19. Here immunoSEQ multiplex PCR was the method, and the copy in TCRdb shows in-frame clones only, minus some. This table has some 5,900 clones, 86% appearing once. This CDR3 region has 13 residues. V was trimmed by 6 bases and J by 4 bases, leaving 10 bases between them. In germline, CDR1 is LNHDA, CDR2 SQIVND (reference sequence). The receptor was derived from a human donor in a cohort sampled during active COVID-19. The chain joins TRBV19 to TRBJ1-5; a weak D match, TRBD1 (6 bases). Input material: peripheral blood. The CDR3: CASSNTGNQPQHF. DNA of the CDR3: TGTGCCAGTAGCAATACAGGGAATCAGCCCCAGCATTTT.